The rows below give T cell receptor beta chains drawn from one sample of a study of T cell responses to AZD1222 COVID-19 vaccine. Assay: immunoSEQ multiplex PCR; the TCRdb copy retains only in-frame clones and omits some. The data contain some 130,000 clones, 80% to 95% of them singletons. The material sequenced was peripheral blood, taken on day 0 of AZD1222 vaccination. The receptor source for this set is an adult in good health. The CDR3 runs from the conserved cysteine through the conserved F or W. The D gene is left open where the match is weak. Expanded clones are given a class, and other clones once, few, many or no size at all.

size	V	D	J	length	DNA	CDR3
NA	TRBV15	NA	TRBJ1-5	12	TGTGCCACCAGCACAGGGAGGCAGCCCCAGCATTTT	CATSTGRQPQHF
NA	TRBV6-5	NA	TRBJ1-6	13	TGTGCCAGCAGTTACGACCCGAACCCTCCCCTCCACTTT	CASSYDPNPPLHF
NA	TRBV6-5	TRBD1	TRBJ1-5	15	TGTGCCAGCAGTACGGAGACAGGGCCTGTGCAGCCCCAGCATTTT	CASSTETGPVQPQHF
NA	TRBV24-1	NA	TRBJ1-3	20	TGTGCCACCAGTGATTTCGTGAATTACGACAGACGGAGCTCTGGAAACACCATATATTTT	CATSDFVNYDRRSSGNTIYF
NA	TRBV15	TRBD2	TRBJ2-3	20	TGTGCCACCAGCAGAGGCTACCCCGTCGAGAGCGGGAGGGCAATTGATACGCAGTATTTT	CATSRGYPVESGRAIDTQYF
NA	TRBV27	NA	TRBJ2-1	13	TGTGCCAGCAGTTTGCAGGTGTTCGATGAGCAGTTCTTC	CASSLQVFDEQFF
NA	TRBV5-1	NA	TRBJ1-2	18	TGCGCCAGCAGCTTCATCACTACAGGGTTTTGGAATAACTATGGCTACACCTTC	CASSFITTGFWNNYGYTF
NA	TRBV7-6	NA	TRBJ1-3	16	TGTGCCAGCAGCCCGGACACTCTCTACTCTGGAAACACCATATATTTT	CASSPDTLYSGNTIYF
NA	TRBV30	NA	TRBJ1-3	10	TGTGCCTTTGGAGTAGACACCATATATTTT	CAFGVDTIYF
NA	TRBV4-1	TRBD1	TRBJ1-4	16	TGCGCCAGCAGCCAAGTTCCGGGACAGGGGACTGAAAAACTGTTTTTT	CASSQVPGQGTEKLFF
few	TRBV4-2	NA	TRBJ2-7	13	TGTGCCAGCAGCCAAGATGTCGGGGACGAGCAGTACTTC	CASSQDVGDEQYF
NA	TRBV6-5	NA	TRBJ2-2	13	TGTGCCAGCAGTTATGTGAACACCGGGGAGCTGTTTTTT	CASSYVNTGELFF
NA	TRBV3-1/TRBV3-2	TRBD1	TRBJ1-2	15	TGTGCCAGCAGCCAAGGTACGGGACAGGGTCGTGGCTACACCTTC	CASSQGTGQGRGYTF
once	TRBV6-6	NA	TRBJ1-4	15	TGTGCCAGCAGTTACTCGGCAGCAACTAATGAAAAACTGTTTTTT	CASSYSAATNEKLFF
NA	TRBV29-1	NA	TRBJ2-3	13	TGCAGCGTTGAATTTTGGTTCTCAGATACGCAGTATTTT	CSVEFWFSDTQYF
once	TRBV14	NA	TRBJ2-6	18	TGTGCCAGCAGCCAAGAAAGGTATGAGAGCTCTGGGGCCAACGTCCTGACTTTC	CASSQERYESSGANVLTF
NA	TRBV5-5	NA	TRBJ1-6	15	TGTGCCAGCAGCTTGGCTGGACAGCCCCGCTCACCCCTCCACTTT	CASSLAGQPRSPLHF
NA	TRBV25-1	TRBD1	TRBJ1-1	12	TGTGCCAGCAGAGGACAGGGCACTGAAGCTTTCTTT	CASRGQGTEAFF